Presented here are 9 T cell receptor beta chains from one specimen sequenced in a study of blood T cell repertoires in COVID-19. Only in-frame clones appear in the TCRdb table, and some are missing; sequencing was by immunoSEQ multiplex PCR. The sample includes hundreds of thousands of clones, approximately 88% of them seen just once. The specimen was PBMCs or T cells enriched from blood (not recorded which). These receptors came from a woman between 18 and 29 years old who had recovered from COVID-19.

The chain employs TRBV19 and TRBJ1-5; 9 bases are shared with TRBD1. Germline CDR1 reads LNHDA; CDR2 reads SQIVND (reference sequence). Losses at the gene ends were 3 bases for V and 0 bases for J; bases not matched to a gene: 12. The CDR3 totals 19 residues. In nucleotides, the CDR3 is TGTGCCAGTAGTATGACTGAGGGGACAGGGAAATATAGCAATCAGCCCCAGCATTTT. Translating gives CASSMTEGTGKYSNQPQHF.

The chain uses TRBV6-2 or TRBV6-3 and TRBJ2-7; the match to TRBD1 covers 7 bases. Trimming removed 0 bases from V and 0 bases from J; junction bases left unmatched: 2. The germline gives CDR1 MNHEY, CDR2 SVGEGT. The CDR3 extends over 15 amino acids. The CDR3, as DNA: TGTGCCAGCAGTTACTCCCGGGACAGCTCCTACGAGCAGTACTTC. It codes for CASSYSRDSSYEQYF.

The chain joins TRBV7-2 to TRBJ2-7, with TRBD2 as a possible D gene (6 bases). V was clipped by 3 bases and J by 5 bases, with 14 bases between them. The CDR3 loop spans 14 amino acids. Germline CDR1 SGHTA, CDR2 FQGNSA. CDR3 coding DNA: TGTGCCAGCAGCTTTATCCGTGGCGGGGACGAGCAGTACTTC. It translates to CASSFIRGGDEQYF.

This clone was seen a handful of times. The chain has TRBV4-2 and TRBJ2-7, with D possibly matching TRBD2 (5 bases). Germline CDR1 reads LGHNA; CDR2 reads YNFKEQ. The CDR3 consists of 19 residues. V was clipped by 0 bases and J by 4 bases, with 25 bases between them. The CDR3 bases are TGTGCCAGCAGCCAAGATCAACTCAACCGGGATCGAGGTTCGTACGAGCAGTACTTC. Translating it yields CASSQDQLNRDRGSYEQYF.

The chain combines TRBV12-3 or TRBV12-4 with TRBJ2-7; no firm D call. The V end lost 2 bases, the J end lost 3 bases, and 8 bases lay between the germline ends. This CDR3 spans 13 amino acids. Here the CDR3 reads CASSLRVDYEQYF. The CDR3 bases are TGTGCCAGCAGTTTACGCGTAGACTACGAGCAGTACTTC.

This chain connects TRBV18 to TRBJ1-1, with a tentative D call TRBD1 (6 bases). The germline V gene has CDR1 KGHSH and CDR2 LQKENI. The length of the CDR3 is 15 residues. Trimming took off 3 bases at V and 0 bases at J, with 11 bases between the two ends. DNA of the CDR3: TGTGCCAGCTCACCTAGACAGGAGATGAACACTGAAGCTTTCTTT. Amino acid sequence: CASSPRQEMNTEAFF.

This clone was counted a few times. This sequence joins TRBV25-1 and TRBJ1-1; D uncertain. Germline V gene sequence: CDR1 MGHDK, CDR2 SYGVNS. The CDR3 contains 11 residues. V lost 6 bases and J lost 4, with 6 bases in between. This CDR3 is CASSVGTEAFF. The CDR3 DNA is TGTGCCAGCAGCGTCGGCACTGAAGCTTTCTTT.

The chain carries TRBV5-4 and TRBJ1-6; TRBD1 aligns across 7 bases. With 5 bases clipped from V and 7 bases from J, the junction kept 12 bases outside the gene matches. This CDR3 has 16 residues. CDR1 and CDR2 (germline): SGHNT, YYREEE (reference sequence). The CDR3 region is CASSPNPGQSNSPLHF. CDR3 in DNA: TGTGCCAGCAGTCCTAATCCGGGACAGTCAAATTCACCCCTCCACTTT.

This clone appeared a single time. The chain has TRBV4-1 and TRBJ1-4, with TRBD1 as a possible D gene (6 bases). Trimming left V 1 base short and J 5 bases short, with 20 bases between. The CDR3 sequence is 18 residues long. Per the germline V gene, CDR1 is MGHRA and CDR2 is YSYEKL. The CDR3 nucleotides are TGCGCCAGCAGCCAAGTATTTCCAGGGGAAGCAGGCAATGAAAAACTGTTTTTT. Amino acid sequence: CASSQVFPGEAGNEKLFF.